This T cell receptor beta chain was recorded in a study of blood T cell repertoires in COVID-19 (dated by TCRdb to between 2020 and 2021). Describing the broader study: Samples from collaborators originated in the United States, Italy and Spain and spanned both the acute and convalescent phases of COVID-19. HLA class I and class II types, where available, came from metadata supplied by the sample provider rather than from assay-based typing. Deeply sampled blood TCRbeta repertoires from subjects exposed to, actively infected with, or recovered from COVID-19 were included in the dataset. The sample metadata nearly always contained a de-identified subject ID, COVID-19 status, age in years and sex. Samples were obtained from the ongoing ImmuneRACE study (first 160 participants) and from over a thousand subjects provided by 6 global collaborators. A freely available public database, intended as a resource for researchers studying the immune response to SARS-CoV-2, is where the repertoires were released. The prospective study material was composed of cDNA or gDNA derived from T cells, B-cell-depleted T cells, or PBMCs.

One collaborating source in Seattle enrolled patients during active infection and followed them longitudinally through the course of disease. The collaborating institutions used their own protocols to collect whole blood in K2EDTA tubes. For TCRbeta analysis, collaborators shipped samples in one of three forms: frozen whole blood, isolated PBMCs, or DNA extracted from either of those sample types. What the study reported, not specific to this receptor: How much clinical and demographic metadata was included differed by source and by participant, and the metadata was provided uncurated.

TCRbeta CDR3 regions were amplified from genomic DNA by means of the immunoSEQ Assay, a bias-controlled multiplex PCR. The published analysis was carried out like this. Nucleated cell counts per sample were estimated from amplification of reference gene primers within the assay. To quantify the absolute abundance of each unique TCRbeta CDR3 rearrangement, sequence reads were collapsed and filtered. For each sample, productive Simpson clonality was calculated by taking the square root of Simpson's diversity index across productive rearrangements. Drawn from immuneACCESS, this table holds only the in-frame rearrangements with V and J called that TCRdb kept. Clones are partly lost; checked studies trace under half to an unresolved V gene and leave the rest unexplained. V, J and clone size derive from that table, while D and trimming were established from the DNA sequence. The sample contains 150,000 to 200,000 clones, roughly 80% of them found a single time. The top ten clonotypes cover roughly 7.5% of the sample.

Turning to this clone: The clone's antigen remains unknown. No per-base quality is available; no much larger clone lies one base away.

Sequencing input: peripheral blood. This receptor was obtained from a woman aged 70-85 years with COVID-19, enrolled during active disease.

The CDR3 corresponds to CASSKQDTGELFF. The DNA sequence is TGTGCCAGCAGTAAGCAGGACACCGGGGAGCTGTTTTTT. The V and J segments used are TRBV28 and TRBJ2-2; too little of a D gene remains to name it. The CDR3 runs 13 amino acids, cysteine and phenylalanine included. The CDR3 DNA has 39 bases and is translated from base 1. CDR1 and CDR2, per the germline V gene, are MDHEN and SYDVKM. V and J lose 5 bases and 3 bases, and a span of 7 bases separates them.